This note documents a single T cell receptor (beta chain) sequence. Antigen: not known. Sequencing was performed with immunoSEQ multiplex PCR; in TCRdb, only in-frame clones are kept and a portion is missing. This sample carries roughly 250,000 clones, around 70% of them seen once, and the ten largest clones take 15%. This record comes from a study of cytotoxic CD8 clonotypes in ibrutinib-treated CLL. Study-level results: Public clonotypes occurred uncommonly; on treatment, they contracted or remained stable.

This sample comprised PBMCs, obtained after 24 months of ibrutinib treatment. This clonotype was sampled from a human donor with chronic lymphocytic leukemia.

This CDR3 reads CASSYEGETQYF. The CDR3 DNA reads as TGTGCCAGCAGTTACGAGGGAGAGACCCAGTACTTC. The chain carries TRBV6-5 and TRBJ2-5, with D possibly TRBD2 on 5 matching bases. The germline V gene has CDR1 MNHEY and CDR2 SVGAGI. The length of the CDR3 is 12 residues. V shed 2 bases and J shed 4 bases, with 5 bases lying between them.